Reported below is one T cell receptor beta chain. The antigen remains undetermined. Clones were sequenced by immunoSEQ multiplex PCR, and TCRdb holds only the in-frame ones, with some missing. The data contain around 41,000 clones, around 94% of them singletons. The germline V and J ends were trimmed by 0 bases and 4 bases, with 14 bases remaining between them. CDR3 size: 16 residues. Germline assignment: CDR1 SGDLS and CDR2 YYNGEE. The sample comes from a study of T cells in tuberculosis. Study-level results: Smaller distances to GMM-specific TCRs suggested their expansion in active tuberculosis.

Sequencing was performed on PBMCs. This sequence was found in a donor aged 10-35 years with latent tuberculosis or without tuberculosis infection. Some clones in this sample may be carry-over from other donors' samples. The V and J genes are TRBV9 and TRBJ2-4; D perhaps matches TRBD2 (6 bases). The DNA for the CDR3 is TGTGCCAGCAGCGTAGATCCGGGCGGGGTTAAAAACATTCAGTACTTC. This translates into CASSVDPGGVKNIQYF.